At least ten counts were recorded for the clone carrying this TCR beta chain. Germline CDR1 reads SQVTM; CDR2 reads ANQGSEA. V lost 4 bases to trimming and J lost 0 bases; unmatched junction nucleotides: 3. The CDR3 is 14 amino acids. The sample belongs to a study of blood T cells in healthy people across ages. The authors ran a second PCR of roughly 6 to 12 cycles using a sample-barcoded 5' primer and a J-beta primer mix. Tags on each cDNA molecule came from a template-switch adaptor with 12 random nucleotides. No fewer than 2.5 million CDR3-containing paired-end reads came from each sample. TCRdb called the 5' RACE reads again in MiXCR, with one record for every CDR3 protein. The table shows around 800,000 distinct CDR3 sequences, with around 50% occurring only once. A minimum of 7 million PBMCs was isolated per sample.

Input material: blood. The source is a man older than 75 in good health. The chain links TRBV29-1 to TRBJ2-1; 7 positions match TRBD1. The DNA for the CDR3 is TGCAGCGTTGGGGACAGTCCCTCCTACAATGAGCAGTTCTTC. This codes for CSVGDSPSYNEQFF.